This T cell receptor beta chain came from a study of regulatory T cells in long-lasting Graves disease. Note on this clonotype: With a far larger clone one base away, a read error is the likely cause.

To make TCR beta libraries, researchers used iRepertoire HTBI primers and Arm-PCR of CDR3 regions. TCRdb called the multiplex PCR reads again in MiXCR, with one record for every CDR3 protein. Of over 500,000 distinct CDR3 sequences listed, 15% to 20% are singletons. Time point in this sample: newly diagnosed GD, antithyroid drugs for less than 3 months. Extracted RNA from PBMCs served as the source of the TCR library. Germline V gene lookup returns CDR1 SGHTA and CDR2 FQGNSA. V lost 4 bases and J 5 bases, leaving 7 bases between the germline ends. The CDR3 is 12 amino acids. These sequences were also reported in another study, on T cells in Graves' hyperthyroidism and ophthalmopathy.

This TCR was recovered from a man aged 18 to 35 with Graves disease. The material was peripheral blood mononuclear cells (PBMCs), obtained at new diagnosis, from a patient treated with antithyroid drugs. The J gene is TRBJ2-3, the V gene TRBV7-2; D remains unclear. The CDR3 protein is CASSSNRDTQYF. CDR3 in DNA: TGTGCCAGCAGCTCAAACAGAGATACGCAGTATTTT.